What follows are 11 T cell receptor beta chains derived from one specimen sequenced in a study of monozygotic twins with inflammatory bowel disease. From its re-call of the 5' RACE reads, TCRdb lists each CDR3 protein once, without DNA. The repertoire table contains approximately 330,000 distinct CDR3 sequences. Sequencing was carried out using blood. These receptors were taken from a human donor with ulcerative colitis or Crohn's disease, or a healthy co-twin of an affected twin (not recorded which).

The V and J genes are TRBV20-1 and TRBJ2-7; TCRdb proposes TRBD1, but this gene call is untestable without DNA. Germline values: CDR1 DFQATT, CDR2 SNEGSKA (reference sequence). The CDR3 runs 15 residues. CDR3 region: CSASPSPGPTYEQYF.

V and J are TRBV19 and TRBJ1-5; without DNA, the TCRdb call of TRBD1 cannot be checked. The CDR3 has 13 residues. Germline CDR1 LNHDA, CDR2 SQIVND (reference sequence). CDR3: CASSGQGAQPQHF.

The chain carries TRBV29-1 and TRBJ2-7. CDR3 length: 13 amino acids. The germline CDR1 and CDR2 sequences are SQVTM and ANQGSEA. CDR3 sequence: CSAVSILTYEQYF.

The chain combines TRBV20-1 with TRBJ1-3. Germline V CDR1 and CDR2: DFQATT, SNEGSKA (reference sequence). The CDR3 totals 13 residues. CDR3 region: CSVRSDLGNTIYF.

The rearrangement uses TRBV4-3 and TRBJ1-4; TCRdb picks TRBD1, but there is no DNA to check that call. Germline CDR1 reads LGHNA; CDR2 reads YSLEER. This CDR3 has 16 residues. The CDR3 protein is CASSPQQGALNEKLFF.

This sequence joins TRBV7-2 and TRBJ1-5. CDR3 length equals 13 residues. CDR1 is SGHTA and CDR2 is FQGNSA in the germline V gene. This chain's CDR3 is CASSLAVGQPQHF.

This sequence joins TRBV25-1 and TRBJ2-3; as DNA is missing, the TRBD1 call by TCRdb cannot be tested. The germline gives CDR1 MGHDK, CDR2 SYGVNS. This CDR3 is built from 18 residues. This CDR3 is CASSGVLGAGPSTDTQYF.

V and J are TRBV7-2 and TRBJ2-1; TCRdb designates TRBD1, a call that cannot be tested without DNA. The CDR3 loop spans 14 amino acids. Germline V gene data show CDR1 as SGHTA and CDR2 as FQGNSA. The CDR3 is CASSLNKGGDEQFF.

The chain recombines TRBV28 with TRBJ2-5; lacking DNA, the TRBD2 call made by TCRdb goes unchecked. CDR1 and CDR2 from the germline V gene are MDHEN and SYDVKM. CDR3 length equals 18 residues. CDR3: CASSLKLAGDSDRETQYF. The full variable domain, rest sourced from reference TRBV28 and TRBJ2-5, is DVKVTQSSRYLVKRTGEKVFLECVQDMDHENMFWYRQDPGLGLRLIYFSYDVKMKEKGDIPEGYSVSREKKERFSLILESASTNQTSMYLCASSLKLAGDSDRETQYFGPGTRLLVL.

The chain has TRBV18 and TRBJ2-1. Germline V gene sequence: CDR1 KGHSH, CDR2 LQKENI. The CDR3 extends over 13 amino acids. The CDR3 spells CASSPPWDNEQFF.

The genes are TRBV19 and TRBJ2-1; TCRdb's assignment of TRBD2 cannot be checked, as there is no DNA. The CDR3 runs to 16 residues. Per the germline V gene, CDR1 is LNHDA and CDR2 is SQIVND (reference sequence). CDR3 region: CASSNPPGLQRNEQFF. The whole variable domain, filled in from reference TRBV19 and TRBJ2-1, reads DGGITQSPKYLFRKEGQNVTLSCEQNLNHDAMYWYRQDPGQGLRLIYYSQIVNDFQKGDIAEGYSVSREKKESFPLTVTSAQKNPTAFYLCASSNPPGLQRNEQFFGPGTRLTVL.